This T cell receptor beta chain came from a study of cytomegalovirus exposure and HLA in healthy donors (dated by TCRdb to 2017 to 2019). As for the study more broadly: The 666 repertoires of the first cohort and the roughly 120 validation repertoires were produced on the same platform, according to a later analysis. In addition to the first cohort of 666 subjects, a separate validation cohort of over 90 different subjects was used. The study aimed to test whether cataloging public T cell receptors could reveal signatures of past pathogen exposure. To predict cytomegalovirus infection status, the study combined high-throughput TCR immunosequencing, statistical association of individual TCRs with disease status, and machine learning. The paper as a whole reports these results and caveats: The classifier was reported to diagnose cytomegalovirus status with high specificity and sensitivity in both the original and validation cohorts. Across donors, most TCR sequences were observed very rarely, whereas some public TCRs were present in many individuals. The study gave a list of some 150 TCR beta chains associated with cytomegalovirus. In a later analysis, TCRs clustered in the first cohort were found to also tend to co-occur in the 130 or so validation repertoires, with 94% of cluster scores above 0. According to the authors, the approach could potentially be generalized to other disease states and immunological phenotypes. All 110 or so repertoires were used to score co-occurrence in the validation cohort in a later analysis, because that analysis had no HLA typing for the cohort. In vitro tests confirmed that three of the cytomegalovirus-associated TCR beta chains recognize cytomegalovirus antigens.

Separate from the roughly 700-subject first cohort, the validation cohort of about 120 subjects was the group to which the donors belonged. V is cut by 0 bases and J by 4 bases, and the space between the germline ends is 16 bases. From the germline V gene, CDR1 is SGHRS and CDR2 is YFSETQ. CDR3 length: 16 amino acids, cysteine to phenylalanine. Only the CDR3 part of the read is kept: 48 bases, read in frame from the first base. In regard to this clone: Its target antigen remains unknown. No much larger clone is present one base from it, and per-base qualities are unavailable.

Library creation used the immunoSEQ multiplex PCR assay. From the authors' description of their analysis: A statistical classification framework was built to diagnose cytomegalovirus status from the catalog of TCR beta chain sequences. Entries here come from immuneACCESS through TCRdb and include only in-frame sequences with V and J called. Some clones fail to appear in such tables; in the studies checked, an unresolved V gene covers under half of the shortfall, and the cause of the remainder is unknown. The D gene and trimming were derived from the DNA, and the V and J assignments and clone size from that table. The sample contains 100,000 to 150,000 clones, 85% to 90% of them found a single time. 1.4% to 1.5% of the sample comes from the top ten.

The TCR sequence derives from a man aged 25-40 years in good health and CMV-seronegative. The chain links TRBV5-1 with TRBJ1-1; the D gene cannot be named for sure. Source material: PBMCs. The CDR3 region: CASSLGTGGGSTEAFF. In nucleotides, the sequence is TGCGCCAGCAGCTTGGGTACCGGTGGAGGCTCCACTGAAGCTTTCTTT.